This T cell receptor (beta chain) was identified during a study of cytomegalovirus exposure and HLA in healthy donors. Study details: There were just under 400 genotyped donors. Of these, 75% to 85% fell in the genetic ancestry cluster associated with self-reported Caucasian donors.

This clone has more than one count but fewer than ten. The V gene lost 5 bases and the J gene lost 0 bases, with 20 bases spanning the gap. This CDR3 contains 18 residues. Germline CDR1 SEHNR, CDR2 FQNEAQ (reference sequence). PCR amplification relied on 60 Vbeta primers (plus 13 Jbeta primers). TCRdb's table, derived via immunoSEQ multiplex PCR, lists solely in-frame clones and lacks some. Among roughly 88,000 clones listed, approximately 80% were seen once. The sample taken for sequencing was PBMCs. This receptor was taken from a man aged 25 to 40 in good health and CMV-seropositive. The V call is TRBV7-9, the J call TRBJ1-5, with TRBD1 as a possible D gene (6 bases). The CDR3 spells CASSLVRGTADSNQPQHF. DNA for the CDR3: TGTGCCAGCAGCCTGGTGAGGGGGACGGCGGATAGCAATCAGCCCCAGCATTTT.